The 30 T cell receptor beta chains below were found in one sample sequenced in a study of T cell responses to AZD1222 COVID-19 vaccine (dated by TCRdb to the early 2020s). The library was prepared using the immunoSEQ multiplex PCR assay. The clones in this table, taken by TCRdb from immuneACCESS, are in-frame only. Not every clone is retained; where verified, under half of the shortfall comes from an unresolved V gene, and the cause of the rest is unknown. The sample table shows roughly 160,000 clones, and 90% to 95% are seen once. The ten most abundant clones make up 1.9% of the sample. The time point tag for this specimen amounts to: baseline before first vaccination. This material consisted of peripheral blood, taken on day 0 of AZD1222 vaccination. These TCRs come from an adult in good health.

This clone was seen once. The gene calls are TRBV7-9 and TRBJ1-3, with D maybe TRBD1 (6 bases). CDR1 is SEHNR, CDR2 FQNEAQ, per germline (reference sequence). Deletions cut 6 bases from V and 0 bases from J, with 12 bases between. This CDR3 comprises 15 residues. The CDR3: CASRYGQSSGNTIYF. The DNA for the CDR3 is TGTGCCAGCAGATACGGACAGAGCTCTGGAAACACCATATATTTT.

V is TRBV5-4 and J is TRBJ1-2; perhaps TRBD1 as D (5 bases). The CDR3 totals 13 residues. The germline V gene encodes CDR1 SGHNT and CDR2 YYREEE (reference sequence). V lost 5 bases to trimming and J lost 8 bases, with 16 bases between them. CDR3 amino acids: CASRFEGTGGYTF. In DNA form, the CDR3 reads TGTGCCAGCAGATTCGAAGGGACGGGCGGCTACACCTTC.

The genes are TRBV9 and TRBJ2-1; D gene ambiguous. In germline, CDR1 is SGDLS, CDR2 YYNGEE. Trimming took off 4 bases at V and 5 bases at J, with 13 bases between the two ends. The CDR3 is 14 amino acids. This CDR3 is CASSLTDPDNEQFF. In DNA form, the CDR3 reads TGTGCCAGCAGCCTGACGGACCCTGACAATGAGCAGTTCTTC.

The rearrangement links TRBV30 to TRBJ1-1; D perhaps matches TRBD1 (5 bases). V lost 4 bases to trimming and J lost 3 bases, with 12 bases between them. Germline V gene data show CDR1 as GTSNPN and CDR2 as SVGIG (reference sequence). This CDR3 spans 13 amino acids. The CDR3 is CAWTRGGDTEAFF. The CDR3 bases are TGTGCCTGGACCCGGGGAGGGGACACTGAAGCTTTCTTT.

The genes are TRBV7-9 and TRBJ2-5; D tentatively fits TRBD1 or TRBD2 (6 bases each). The ends were cut back, 0 bases at V and 6 bases at J, with 14 bases in the middle. Germline loops: CDR1 SEHNR, CDR2 FQNEAQ (reference sequence). This CDR3 is built from 15 residues. The CDR3 is CASSLAGGAGKTQYF. DNA for the CDR3: TGTGCCAGCAGCTTAGCTGGGGGCGCGGGGAAGACCCAGTACTTC.

The chain carries TRBV11-1 and TRBJ2-1; D unresolved. CDR1 is SGHAT, CDR2 FQDESV, per germline (reference sequence). The CDR3 contains 13 residues. Trimming stripped 2 bases from V and 5 bases from J, with 7 bases between. CDR3 sequence: CASSLSPDNEQFF. The CDR3 coding sequence is TGTGCCAGCAGCTTAAGCCCAGACAATGAGCAGTTCTTC.

This clone was seen once. This chain joins TRBV7-8 and TRBJ1-4; TRBD1 is a possible D gene (6 bases). V was cut by 0 bases and J by 9 bases, with 8 bases left in between. Germline V gene lookup returns CDR1 SGHVS and CDR2 FQNEAQ. The CDR3 sequence is 13 residues long. This CDR3 is CASSLAGDKKLFF. The CDR3 coding sequence is TGTGCCAGCAGCTTAGCAGGGGACAAAAAACTGTTTTTT. Full variable domain (outside the CDR3, taken from reference TRBV7-8 and TRBJ1-4): GAGVSQSPRYKVAKRGQDVALRCDPISGHVSLFWYQQALGQGPEFLTYFQNEAQLDKSGLPSDRFFAERPEGSVSTLKIQRTQQEDSAVYLCASSLAGDKKLFFGSGTQLSVL.

V and J are TRBV28 and TRBJ1-1; D is unresolved. Trimming removed 7 bases at V and 1 base at J, with 13 bases between. The CDR3 sequence is 14 residues long. Looked up from germline, CDR1 is MDHEN and CDR2 is SYDVKM. The CDR3 bases are TGTGCCAGCAATGGTTACCGTAGGAACACTGAAGCTTTCTTT. This codes for CASNGYRRNTEAFF.

The V gene is TRBV7-2, the J gene TRBJ1-1, with 10 bases aligning to TRBD1. V was pared by 1 base and J by 4 bases, with 3 bases of the junction left unmatched. Germline V gene lookup returns CDR1 SGHTA and CDR2 FQGNSA. CDR3 length: 15 amino acids. The CDR3 DNA is TGTGCCAGCAGCTTAGGGGACAGGGGTGGCACTGAAGCTTTCTTT. This encodes CASSLGDRGGTEAFF.

This clone was seen a few times. V gene TRBV5-1 combines with J gene TRBJ1-3; the D is unclear. Trimming left V 3 bases short and J 3 bases short, with 7 bases between. Germline CDR1 reads SGHRS; CDR2 reads YFSETQ. The CDR3 has 13 amino acids. This CDR3 reads CASSSHVGNTIYF. The CDR3, as DNA: TGCGCCAGCAGCTCCCACGTTGGAAACACCATATATTTT.

V gene TRBV25-1 combines with J gene TRBJ2-6; a weak D match, TRBD2 (5 bases). V was pared by 6 bases and J by 5 bases, with 23 bases between. Germline V lookup: CDR1 MGHDK, CDR2 SYGVNS. The CDR3 runs 18 residues. The CDR3 bases are TGTGCCAGCAGCGACGAACGAGGGTTCAGCGGATGGGCCAACGTCCTGACTTTC. Protein product: CASSDERGFSGWANVLTF.

The rearrangement joins TRBV6-2 or TRBV6-3 to TRBJ1-1; no clear D gene. Germline-derived CDR1 and CDR2 are MNHEY and SVGEGT. The CDR3 is 11 residues long. Trimming shortened V by 0 bases and J by 9 bases, and 5 bases separated the two germline ends. The CDR3 spells CASSYSIKAFF. Here the CDR3 DNA reads TGTGCCAGCAGTTACTCGATTAAAGCTTTCTTT.

The chain recombines TRBV20-1 with TRBJ2-1; D remains unclear. The CDR3 is made up of 11 amino acids. V was cut by 1 base and J by 7 bases, with 5 bases left in between. CDR1 is DFQATT, CDR2 SNEGSKA, per germline (reference sequence). The CDR3 protein is CSARVWNEQFF. The CDR3 coding sequence is TGCAGTGCTAGAGTCTGGAATGAGCAGTTCTTC.

The chain joins TRBV5-4 to TRBJ1-3; 11 nucleotides align to TRBD1. V dropped 4 bases and J dropped 7; count of bases not matched to a gene: 7. Germline values: CDR1 SGHNT, CDR2 YYREEE (reference sequence). The CDR3 has 15 amino acids. The CDR3 protein is CASSAGTGGGNTIYF. For the CDR3, the DNA is TGTGCCAGCAGCGCTGGGACAGGGGGAGGGAACACCATATATTTT.

J is TRBJ1-2 and V is TRBV2; no definite D call. Between the trimmed V and J ends, which lost 6 bases and 4 bases, there was a span of 12 bases. CDR1 and CDR2 (germline): SNHLY, FYNNEI. CDR3 length equals 13 residues. DNA of the CDR3: TGTGCCAGCAGCAACCTCCCAGTCTATGGCTACACCTTC. Its protein is CASSNLPVYGYTF.

The chain recombines TRBV19 with TRBJ1-1; TRBD1 matches 9 bases. The CDR3 has 17 residues. Germline V CDR1 and CDR2: LNHDA, SQIVND (reference sequence). V lost 5 bases to trimming and J lost 10 bases; unmatched junction nucleotides: 20. The CDR3 sequence is CASSLNTGGRRSLGAFF. CDR3 sequence (DNA): TGTGCCAGTAGTCTAAACACAGGGGGCCGTCGCTCATTGGGAGCTTTCTTT.

The rearrangement links TRBV19 to TRBJ1-4; no clear D gene. The germline V gene has CDR1 LNHDA and CDR2 SQIVND (reference sequence). V dropped 5 bases and J dropped 6 bases, with 13 bases sitting between them. This CDR3 is built from 14 residues. CDR3 nucleotide sequence: TGTGCCAGTAGTCCCCTGTCGAATGATGAAAAACTGTTTTTT. It yields the protein CASSPLSNDEKLFF. The whole variable domain, filled in from reference TRBV19 and TRBJ1-4, reads DGGITQSPKYLFRKEGQNVTLSCEQNLNHDAMYWYRQDPGQGLRLIYYSQIVNDFQKGDIAEGYSVSREKKESFPLTVTSAQKNPTAFYLCASSPLSNDEKLFFGSGTQLSVL.

The chain uses TRBV19 and TRBJ2-2, with D possibly TRBD2 on 6 matching bases. This CDR3 is 16 amino acids long. Germline assignment: CDR1 LNHDA and CDR2 SQIVND (reference sequence). Trimming shortened V by 4 bases and J by 0 bases, and 12 bases separated the two germline ends. CDR3 nucleotides: TGTGCCAGTAGTAAGTCGCGGAGGGCGAACACCGGGGAGCTGTTTTTT. It codes for CASSKSRRANTGELFF.

This clone was counted a single time. The chain uses TRBV2 and TRBJ1-1; D is undetermined. Trimming shortened V by 5 bases and J by 6 bases, and 4 bases separated the two germline ends. Germline loops: CDR1 SNHLY, CDR2 FYNNEI. The CDR3 totals 10 residues. This chain's CDR3 is CASSLAEAFF. CDR3 DNA: TGTGCCAGCAGTCTCGCTGAAGCTTTCTTT.

In its sample, this clone was seen once. This chain connects TRBV7-3 to TRBJ2-7; no clear D gene. Germline V lookup: CDR1 SGHTA, CDR2 FQGTGA. V lost 8 bases and J lost 3, with 14 bases in between. This CDR3 has 13 residues. This CDR3 reads CASSLGSNYEQYF. In nucleotides, the CDR3 is TGTGCCAGCTCCCTCGGGTCCAACTACGAGCAGTACTTC.

This chain uses TRBV27 with TRBJ1-5; no reliable D call. This CDR3 spans 14 amino acids. Germline V gives CDR1 MNHEY, CDR2 SMNVEV (reference sequence). V lost 3 bases and J lost 0, with 6 bases in between. The chain's CDR3 is CASSFPHSNQPQHF. DNA of the CDR3: TGTGCCAGCAGTTTCCCCCATAGCAATCAGCCCCAGCATTTT.

The chain links TRBV9 to TRBJ1-2; 9 positions agree with TRBD1. V was clipped by 5 bases and J by 4 bases; unmatched bases: 6. Germline CDR1 SGDLS, CDR2 YYNGEE. The CDR3 length is 14 residues. The CDR3 region has the DNA TGTGCCAGCAGTCCTGGACAGGGGACCTATGGCTACACCTTC. Protein sequence: CASSPGQGTYGYTF.

V is TRBV3-1 (or the pseudogene TRBV3-2) and J is TRBJ2-7; 12 nucleotides match TRBD2. The CDR3 runs to 15 residues. Germline V lookup: CDR1 LGHDT, CDR2 YNNKEL (reference sequence). The junction had 7 bases not matched to a gene; V was cut back by 3 bases and J by 7 bases. CDR3 DNA sequence: TGTGCCAGCAGCCAGCGACTAGCGGGAGCTGTAGAGCAGTACTTC. As protein: CASSQRLAGAVEQYF.

The rearrangement links TRBV7-2 to TRBJ2-7; TRBD1 matches 8 bases. Germline V CDR1 and CDR2: SGHTA, FQGNSA. The CDR3 length is 14 residues. J was trimmed by 2 bases and V by 3 bases; bases with no gene match: 3. The CDR3 DNA follows: TGTGCCAGCAGCTTCAGGGGGCCTCCCTACGAGCAGTACTTC. Translated, it gives CASSFRGPPYEQYF.

This clone was recorded only once. V gene TRBV2 combines with J gene TRBJ1-1, with D perhaps matching TRBD1 (5 bases). The CDR3 totals 13 residues. Germline CDR1 is SNHLY and CDR2 is FYNNEI. With 3 bases removed from V and 6 bases from J, the gap between germline ends came to 11 bases. The DNA of the CDR3 is TGTGCCAGCAGTGAGGGCAGAGGGGCTGAAGCTTTCTTT. It is translated as CASSEGRGAEAFF.

The rearrangement uses TRBV11-2 and TRBJ2-1; 10 nucleotides agree with TRBD2. Germline V gene sequence: CDR1 SGHAT, CDR2 FQNNGV. The CDR3 extends over 16 amino acids. V was clipped by 7 bases and J by 7 bases; unmatched bases: 13. The CDR3 is CASTLLERTSGNEQFF. CDR3 coding DNA: TGTGCCAGCACCCTTCTCGAAAGGACTAGCGGTAATGAGCAGTTCTTC.

V gene TRBV10-1 combines with J gene TRBJ2-1, with 13 bases aligning to TRBD2. The CDR3 loop spans 15 amino acids. Germline CDR1 WNHNN, CDR2 SYGVQD (reference sequence). The V gene end was trimmed by 10 bases and the J gene end by 7 bases; junction bases not matched to a gene: 10. The CDR3 here is CATRPGLAGKNEQFF. The CDR3, as DNA: TGCGCCACCAGACCGGGACTAGCGGGAAAAAATGAGCAGTTCTTC.

The rearrangement uses TRBV30 and TRBJ1-6; D unclear. Between the trimmed V and J ends, which lost 3 bases and 0 bases, there was a span of 15 bases. Germline values: CDR1 GTSNPN, CDR2 SVGIG (reference sequence). The CDR3 totals 17 residues. The CDR3 sequence is CAWRSQGGSSYNSPLHF. Here the CDR3 DNA reads TGTGCCTGGAGGTCCCAAGGAGGGAGCTCCTATAATTCACCCCTCCACTTT.

This chain connects TRBV27 to TRBJ1-3; D is uncertain. The CDR3 length is 13 residues. V gave up 8 bases and J gave up 0 bases, with 8 bases separating them. The germline V gene encodes CDR1 MNHEY and CDR2 SMNVEV (reference sequence). The DNA of the CDR3 is TGTGCCAGCGGGCCAAGCTCTGGAAACACCATATATTTT. Residues: CASGPSSGNTIYF.

The chain links TRBV7-3 to TRBJ1-1; 12 bases fit TRBD1. In germline, CDR1 is SGHTA, CDR2 FQGTGA. This CDR3 comprises 15 residues. V gave up 2 bases and J gave up 8 bases; unmatched junction bases: 6. The CDR3 sequence is CASSLDGTGGPEAFF. CDR3 sequence (DNA): TGTGCCAGCAGCTTAGACGGGACAGGGGGCCCAGAAGCTTTCTTT.